A selection of T cell receptor beta chains follows, all from one sample in a study of control samples from healthy donors and cancer patients. The table came from immunoSEQ multiplex PCR; TCRdb's copy has only in-frame clones and leaves some out. Of approximately 100,000 clones in the sample, around nine tenths were seen once. The specimen was blood. The source is a man between 25 and 39 years old in good health. Both conserved end residues are part of each CDR3. Part of the rows lack a size; the others show once, few, many or a class for expanded clones.

length: 13
V: TRBV7-6
J: TRBJ1-1
size: .
CDR3: CASSPSHGDEAFF

length: 16
V: TRBV28
J: TRBJ2-5
size: .
CDR3: CASSTYIQGYQETQYF

length: 15
V: TRBV3-1/TRBV3-2
J: TRBJ2-2
size: once
CDR3: CASSQEKGYTGELFF

length: 13
V: TRBV27
J: TRBJ2-5
size: .
CDR3: CASRMTTQETQYF

length: 17
V: TRBV4-1
J: TRBJ1-3
size: .
CDR3: CASSQEDRPHSGNTIYF

length: 13
V: TRBV12-3/TRBV12-4
J: TRBJ1-2
size: .
CDR3: CASSLRDRAGYTF

length: 16
V: TRBV5-5
J: TRBJ2-3
size: .
CDR3: CASSRRQGANTDTQYF

length: 10
V: TRBV20-1
J: TRBJ1-3
size: .
CDR3: CSARGNTIYF

length: 15
V: TRBV6-6
J: TRBJ2-1
size: .
CDR3: CASSYWTSSRNEQFF

length: 13
V: TRBV5-4
J: TRBJ1-5
size: .
CDR3: CASSLDRDQPQHF

length: 15
V: TRBV6-5
J: TRBJ1-5
size: .
CDR3: CASTQGRGSNQPQHF

length: 16
V: TRBV4-1
J: TRBJ1-2
size: once
CDR3: CASSPLGTGGNYGYTF

length: 15
V: TRBV7-8
J: TRBJ2-2
size: .
CDR3: CASSLLVPGAGELFF

length: 15
V: TRBV6-5
J: TRBJ2-6
size: .
CDR3: CASTGRGTGANVLTF